A selection of T cell receptor beta chains follows, all from one sample in a study of blood T cell repertoires in COVID-19. TCRdb keeps only in-frame clones here, not all; method: immunoSEQ multiplex PCR. The sample carries roughly 150,000 clones, around four fifths recorded once. The source material was PBMCs or T cells enriched from blood (not recorded which). These receptors all come from a woman in her fifties or sixties who had recovered from COVID-19. Both conserved end residues are part of each CDR3. A D gene is named only where the DNA matches it firmly. Clone size, where shown, is once, few, many, or a class for clones that have expanded.

D,size,V,J,CDR3,DNA
TRBD1,.,TRBV4-2,TRBJ2-5,CASSQERTGYETQYF,TGTGCCAGCAGCCAAGAACGGACAGGATACGAGACCCAGTACTTC
TRBD1,.,TRBV19,TRBJ1-1,CASSPQGLEAFF,TGTGCCAGTAGTCCACAGGGGTTAGAAGCTTTCTTT
TRBD1,few,TRBV19,TRBJ1-1,CASRRTGSNTEAFF,TGTGCCAGCAGGAGGACAGGGTCGAACACTGAAGCTTTCTTT
.,.,TRBV3-1/TRBV3-2,TRBJ2-3,CASSQERSRVPSGAQYF,TGTGCCAGCAGCCAAGAACGGAGCAGGGTACCCTCGGGGGCGCAGTATTTT
.,.,TRBV5-8,TRBJ1-2,CASSLAGVSGYTF,TGTGCCAGCAGCTTGGCGGGGGTGAGCGGCTACACCTTC
TRBD1,.,TRBV7-2,TRBJ1-6,CASSSGQTLHF,TGTGCCAGCAGCTCGGGACAGACCCTCCACTTT
.,few,TRBV7-9,TRBJ2-2,CASSFSIRSGELFF,TGTGCCAGCAGCTTTTCAATCCGGTCCGGGGAGCTGTTTTTT
.,.,TRBV10-3,TRBJ1-4,CAISEWEDKGKLFF,TGTGCCATCAGTGAGTGGGAGGACAAGGGAAAACTGTTTTTT
.,.,TRBV3-1/TRBV3-2,TRBJ1-1,CASSRIGQPEAFF,TGTGCCAGCAGCCGAATTGGACAGCCTGAAGCTTTCTTT
.,.,TRBV19,TRBJ1-1,CASSRDLNTEAFF,TGTGCCAGCTCCCGGGACTTGAACACTGAAGCTTTCTTT
TRBD1,.,TRBV29-1,TRBJ1-1,CSVKDRGWTEAFF,TGCAGCGTTAAGGACAGGGGTTGGACTGAAGCTTTCTTT
TRBD2,.,TRBV3-1/TRBV3-2,TRBJ2-7,CASSQTTTSGNAYEQYF,TGTGCCAGCAGCCAAACGACGACTAGCGGGAACGCCTACGAGCAGTACTTC
TRBD2,.,TRBV14,TRBJ2-7,CASSQDLAGVYEQYF,TGTGCCAGCAGCCAAGATCTAGCGGGAGTGTACGAGCAGTACTTC
TRBD2,.,TRBV6-5,TRBJ2-1,CASSLAANEQFF,TGTGCCAGCAGTCTAGCGGCCAATGAGCAGTTCTTC